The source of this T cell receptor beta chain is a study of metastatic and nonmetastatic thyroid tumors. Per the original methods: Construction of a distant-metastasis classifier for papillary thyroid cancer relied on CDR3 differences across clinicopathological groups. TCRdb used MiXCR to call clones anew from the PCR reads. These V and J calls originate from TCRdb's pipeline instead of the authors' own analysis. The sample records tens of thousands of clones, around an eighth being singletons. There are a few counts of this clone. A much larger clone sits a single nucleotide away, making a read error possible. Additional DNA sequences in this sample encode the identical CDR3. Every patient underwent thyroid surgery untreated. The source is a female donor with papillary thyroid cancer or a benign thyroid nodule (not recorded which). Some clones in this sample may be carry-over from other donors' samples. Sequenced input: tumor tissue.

CDR3 in amino acids: CASSESPGLAGFPTIEQYF. CDR3 in DNA: TGCGCCAGCAGTGAGTCGCCGGGACTAGCGGGTTTTCCTACGATTGAGCAGTACTTC. The rearrangement uses TRBV10-1 and TRBJ2-7, with 12 bases that match TRBD2. V lost 0 bases and J lost 7; bases outside the gene matches: 16. This CDR3 comprises 19 residues. The germline CDR1 and CDR2 sequences are WNHNN and SYGVQD (reference sequence).